This TCR beta chain stems from a study of graft-versus-host responses after intestinal transplantation (dated by TCRdb to the early 2020s). Some background on the complete study: Multivisceral, liver-intestinal, or isolated intestinal transplants were received by the recipients. Alloreactive clones were identified by sequencing pre-transplant mixed lymphocyte reaction products and comparing them with unstimulated pre-transplant donor and recipient T cells. Instead of going to the commercial service, samples from a few later patients were sequenced in-house on an Illumina MiSeq and processed with MiXCR. A cohort of approximately 23 intestinal transplant recipients, including one retransplant, was enrolled, and a few patients lacking pretransplant specimens were excluded. A peak of at least 4% donor T cells among recipient peripheral blood mononuclear cells was the definition used for donor T cell macrochimerism. Bulk TCR-beta CDR3 sequencing was used to track graft-versus-host and host-versus-graft alloreactive T cell clones in the graft, circulation and bone marrow after intestinal transplantation. Anti-thymocyte globulin induction was given to all recipients, followed by maintenance tacrolimus and steroids for approximately three years.

V lost 5 bases and J lost 4 bases; the stretch between them is 15 bases long. Measured from the cysteine to the phenylalanine, the CDR3 is 15 residues long. The CDR3 DNA has 45 bases and is translated from base 1. The germline V gene (reference sequence) sets CDR1 to LNHDA and CDR2 to SQIVND. The full study reports these points: GvH clones were detected in recipient bone marrow, and some appeared earlier in ileal mucosa or blood, consistent with an intestinal mucosal origin. Early after transplant, peak levels of circulating GvH clones were associated with declines in HvG clones. The relatively low number and heterogeneity of intestinal transplant patients limited the conclusions. High GvH to HvG T cell clonal ratios were observed in the allografts of patients with donor T cell macrochimerism.

This clone has more than one count but fewer than ten. Its antigen is unknown. Per-base qualities were not stored, and no clone one base away is much larger. The sample's time point, from its label and the paper: cells obtained before transplantation from donor or recipient. CD3+CD4+ and CD3+CD8+ populations were FACS-sorted from unstimulated pre-transplant donor and recipient cells taken from spleen or lymph nodes. Library preparation used the immunoSEQ multiplex PCR assay. For most patients, genomic DNA was isolated using the Qiagen DNeasy Blood and Tissue Kit and was shipped frozen to Adaptive Biotechnologies for TCR sequencing. High-throughput TCR-beta CDR3 sequencing of genomic DNA from most patients was performed by Adaptive Biotechnologies. Under the source paper's analysis protocol: TCR sequencing data were retrieved from Adaptive's ImmunoSEQ software for 15 to 20 patients, whereas three other patients were processed with MiXCR and VDJtools. To correct CD4 versus CD8 sorting errors, any sequence found in both subsets at a frequency ratio below 5:1 was removed. CDR3 nucleotide sequences shared by donor and recipient were removed because the origin of these sequences could not be assigned. To be classed as alloreactive, a clone needed at least 2-fold expansion over unstimulated cells and a minimum CFSE-low frequency of 0.002% (template counts) or 0.001% (read counts). Clones detected in sequenced pre-transplant spleen, lymph node, or MLR CFSE-low populations of the donor or recipient were defined as mappable. Cumulative frequency of alloreactive clones was calculated as a percentage of all sequences weighted by copy number. Entries here come from immuneACCESS through TCRdb and include only in-frame sequences with V and J called. Some clones fail to appear in such tables; in the studies checked, an unresolved V gene covers under half of the shortfall, and the cause of the remainder is unknown. The D gene and trimming were derived from the DNA, and the V and J assignments and clone size from that table. The sample table records about 26,000 clones; more than 75% of these occur just once. The ten biggest clones cover 0.7% of the sample.

The material sequenced was unstimulated CD4+ T cells sorted from spleen or lymph node cells, taken before intestinal transplant. The chain employs TRBV19 and TRBJ1-5; TRBD1 is possibly the D segment (5 matching bases). The sequence derives from a human donor who received an intestinal transplant. The DNA sequence reads TGTGCCAGTAGTGCCCGGACAATGGGGAATCAGCCCCAGCATTTT. Its translation is CASSARTMGNQPQHF. Reference TRBV19 and TRBJ1-5 proteins supply the regions before and after the CDR3; the full variable domain is: DGGITQSPKYLFRKEGQNVTLSCEQNLNHDAMYWYRQDPGQGLRLIYYSQIVNDFQKGDIAEGYSVSREKKESFPLTVTSAQKNPTAFYLCASSARTMGNQPQHFGDGTRLSIL.